Each of the 23 T cell receptor beta chains below was sequenced from the same sample in a study of blood T cells in healthy people across ages. The second PCR ran about 6 to 12 cycles with a sample-barcoded 5' primer and J-beta primers. TCRdb processed the 5' RACE reads anew with MiXCR; each CDR3 protein has one entry. Of roughly 700,000 distinct CDR3 sequences listed, around 49% are singletons. Sequenced input: blood. These receptors all stem from a woman aged 60 to 75 in good health.

This rearrangement joins TRBV7-2 to TRBJ1-2, with 7 bases fitting TRBD1. Per germline, CDR1 SGHTA and CDR2 FQGNSA. The length of the CDR3 is 13 residues. With V trimmed by 5 bases and J by 4 bases, 4 bases remained unmatched. CDR3 protein: CASSRDSFYGYTF. The CDR3 nucleotides read TGTGCCAGCAGCCGGGACAGTTTCTATGGCTACACCTTC.

The V gene is TRBV29-1, the J gene TRBJ2-7; maybe TRBD1 (7 bases). The CDR3 consists of 12 residues. V gave up 6 bases and J gave up 3 bases, with 12 bases separating them. Germline V CDR1 and CDR2: SQVTM, ANQGSEA. Here the CDR3 DNA reads TGCAGCGTCACAGGGGAGGACTACGAGCAGTACTTC. Its protein is CSVTGEDYEQYF.

This chain uses TRBV20-1 with TRBJ2-4, with 7 bases identical to TRBD2. The assigned J gene may be wrong: the sequence end matches TRBJ2-5 better. CDR3 size: 14 residues. Per the germline V gene, CDR1 is DFQATT and CDR2 is SNEGSKA (reference sequence). CDR3 residues: CSAFRGSGRETQYF. The CDR3 DNA reads as TGCAGTGCTTTTCGCGGGAGCGGGCGAGAGACCCAGTACTTC.

The chain combines TRBV4-3 with TRBJ2-5, with D unclear. The germline V gene encodes CDR1 LGHNA and CDR2 YSLEER. The CDR3 extends over 15 amino acids. The V end lost 1 base, the J end lost 11 bases, and 20 bases lay between the germline ends. The CDR3 sequence: CASSQVAWMVSEQYF. CDR3 DNA: TGCGCCAGCAGCCAAGTTGCGTGGATGGTATCGGAGCAGTACTTC.

The chain employs TRBV5-4 and TRBJ1-2; a weak D match, TRBD1 (6 bases). Germline-derived CDR1 and CDR2 are SGHNT and YYREEE (reference sequence). V was pared by 4 bases and J by 6 bases, with 19 bases between. This CDR3 contains 15 residues. This CDR3 reads CASSPQQGRGHGYTF. CDR3 nucleotide sequence: TGTGCCAGCAGCCCCCAACAAGGCAGGGGACATGGCTACACCTTC.

The chain is built from TRBV6-1 and TRBJ2-4, with a tentative D call TRBD1 (5 bases). The CDR3 has 13 amino acids. With 3 bases removed from V and 7 bases from J, the gap between germline ends came to 10 bases. CDR1 is MNHNS, CDR2 SASEGT, per germline. The CDR3 region is CASSDQGWNIQYF. The CDR3 region has the DNA TGTGCCAGCAGTGACCAGGGATGGAACATTCAGTACTTC.

The chain recombines TRBV9 with TRBJ1-2; unclear D gene. Per the germline V gene, CDR1 is SGDLS and CDR2 is YYNGEE. CDR3 length: 12 amino acids. Trimming removed 3 bases from V and 4 bases from J, with 7 bases in between. CDR3 residues: CASSDPSYGYTF. The CDR3 nucleotides read TGTGCCAGCAGCGACCCTTCCTATGGCTACACCTTC.

There are a few counts of this clonotype. A read error may produce the germline difference seen at one junction end. The rearrangement links TRBV20-1 to TRBJ1-2; D possibly corresponds to TRBD1 (6 bases). Germline assignment: CDR1 DFQATT and CDR2 SNEGSKA (reference sequence). The CDR3 has 14 amino acids. The CDR3 region has the DNA TGCAGTGTTAGATCACAGGGCTCTAACTATGGCTACACCTTC. It specifies CSVRSQGSNYGYTF.

A note on this clonotype: The germline gene is not matched at one end of the junction; a read error may be the cause. The V call is TRBV11-1, the J call TRBJ2-1; D gene ambiguous. CDR1 and CDR2 (germline): SGHAT, FQDESV (reference sequence). The CDR3 is made up of 13 amino acids. CDR3 DNA sequence: TGTACCAGCAGCTTGAACGCCCCCGATGAGCAGTTCTTC. It translates to CTSSLNAPDEQFF.

The V call is TRBV5-1, the J call TRBJ2-6, with no clear D. CDR1 is SGHRS and CDR2 is YFSETQ in the germline V gene. V was clipped by 4 bases and J by 0 bases, with 5 bases between them. The CDR3 spans 14 residues. CDR3 sequence (DNA): TGCGCCAGCAGCGACGCCTCTGGGGCCAACGTCCTGACTTTC. Its protein product is CASSDASGANVLTF.

About this clonotype itself: The junction shows a germline mismatch at one end, possibly a read error. CDR3 amino acids: CASSLDPGVNAEAFF. The DNA for the CDR3 is TGTGCCAGCAGCTTAGACCCAGGGGTGAACGCTGAAGCTTTCTTT. The chain joins TRBV7-2 to TRBJ1-1; tentatively, D is TRBD1 (6 bases). The length of the CDR3 is 15 residues. The germline V gene has CDR1 SGHTA and CDR2 FQGNSA.

The chain recombines TRBV27 with TRBJ2-5; 10 nucleotides agree with TRBD2. The CDR3 is 14 amino acids. Trimming removed 5 bases from V and 11 bases from J; junction bases left unmatched: 11. Germline lookup yields CDR1 MNHEY and CDR2 SMNVEV (reference sequence). The CDR3 sequence is CASSVLAGYNEQYF. CDR3 in DNA: TGTGCCAGCAGTGTACTAGCGGGATACAATGAGCAGTACTTC.

The chain recombines TRBV7-2 with TRBJ1-2; possibly TRBD1 for D (5 bases). V shed 1 base and J shed 0 bases, with 12 bases lying between them. Germline assignment: CDR1 SGHTA and CDR2 FQGNSA. There are 16 residues in the CDR3. The CDR3 reads CASSLVSGHPNYGYTF. The CDR3 nucleotides read TGTGCCAGCAGCTTAGTTTCAGGGCACCCTAACTATGGCTACACCTTC.

The V gene is TRBV20-1, the J gene TRBJ2-7; a possible D gene is TRBD2 (6 bases). This CDR3 has 12 amino acids. V lost 6 bases, J lost 6 bases, and 15 bases lay in between. Germline values: CDR1 DFQATT, CDR2 SNEGSKA (reference sequence). CDR3 bases: TGCAGTGCCGGGGGACCGTCTCGCGAGCAGTACTTC. Its translation is CSAGGPSREQYF.

This clonotype was seen more than once but under ten times. J is TRBJ1-2 and V is TRBV28, with a weak D call TRBD1 (5 bases). The CDR3 spans 13 residues. Germline CDR1 reads MDHEN; CDR2 reads SYDVKM. The V end lost 6 bases, the J end lost 8 bases, and 16 bases lay between the germline ends. CDR3 protein: CASRNIVWGGYTF. The CDR3 nucleotides are TGTGCCAGCAGGAACATAGTCTGGGGGGGCTACACCTTC.

The rearrangement joins TRBV6-4 to TRBJ2-1, with TRBD2 identical over 9 bases. There are 18 residues in the CDR3. The V and J ends lost 8 bases and 0 bases, in that order; junction bases with no gene match: 14. Per the germline V gene, CDR1 is MRHNA and CDR2 is SNTAGT. CDR3 coding DNA: TGTGCCAGCGGTAAAGCGGGAGGCCCCTTAAGCTCCTACAATGAGCAGTTCTTC. It is translated as CASGKAGGPLSSYNEQFF.

The sample holds a few counts of this clonotype. V is TRBV28 and J is TRBJ2-7; maybe TRBD1 (6 bases). From germline, CDR1 is MDHEN and CDR2 SYDVKM. This CDR3 is built from 14 residues. V lost 7 bases and J 0 bases, leaving 13 bases between the germline ends. The DNA for the CDR3 is TGTGCCAGCACCTCTGGACAGCGCTCCTACGAGCAGTACTTC. It translates to CASTSGQRSYEQYF. Supplemented by reference TRBV28 and TRBJ2-7, the full variable domain reads DVKVTQSSRYLVKRTGEKVFLECVQDMDHENMFWYRQDPGLGLRLIYFSYDVKMKEKGDIPEGYSVSREKKERFSLILESASTNQTSMYLCASTSGQRSYEQYFGPGTRLTVT.

Remarks on this clonotype: A much larger clone lies a single base off, so this may be a read error. The rearrangement joins TRBV28 to TRBJ2-7; 7 bases align to TRBD1. CDR3 length: 15 amino acids. Germline loops: CDR1 MDHEN, CDR2 SYDVKM. The DNA for the CDR3 is TGTACCAGCAGTTTACTGGCGACAGGGAGCTACGAGCAGTACTTC. Its translation: CTSSLLATGSYEQYF.

The table lists this clonotype with a few counts. The J gene is TRBJ1-1, the V gene TRBV7-8; D ambiguous. The CDR3 length is 13 residues. The ends were cut back, 5 bases at V and 4 bases at J, with 11 bases in the middle. CDR1 is SGHVS, CDR2 FQNEAQ, per germline. The CDR3 DNA is TGTGCCAGCAGCGCTAGACAACTCACTGAAGCTTTCTTT. Protein: CASSARQLTEAFF.

This clonotype was recorded many times. The chain is built from TRBV7-2 and TRBJ1-2; D might be TRBD1 (6 bases). Germline V gives CDR1 SGHTA, CDR2 FQGNSA. With 4 bases removed from V and 4 bases from J, the gap between germline ends came to 13 bases. This CDR3 contains 14 residues. This CDR3 is CASSSQGLRYGYTF. The CDR3 bases are TGTGCCAGCAGCTCACAGGGACTTCGCTATGGCTACACCTTC.

Many counts were recorded for this clonotype. The chain links TRBV6-5 to TRBJ2-1; TRBD2 aligns across 10 bases. CDR3 length: 17 residues. Germline V CDR1 and CDR2: MNHEY, SVGAGI. Trimming removed 0 bases from V and 4 bases from J; junction bases left unmatched: 6. CDR3 sequence: CASSYSPSGSGYNEQFF. The CDR3 DNA follows: TGTGCCAGCAGTTACTCGCCTAGCGGGAGCGGTTACAATGAGCAGTTCTTC.

This clonotype was seen ten or more times. The V gene is TRBV12-3 or TRBV12-4, the J gene TRBJ2-5; maybe TRBD2 (6 bases). V was cut by 3 bases and J by 7 bases, with 6 bases left in between. CDR3 length: 11 amino acids. This CDR3 is CASSLEGTQYF. CDR3 nucleotides: TGTGCCAGCAGTTTGGAGGGGACCCAGTACTTC.

Only a few counts were recorded for this clonotype. J is TRBJ2-7 and V is TRBV5-1, with 10 bases identical to TRBD2. Germline assignment: CDR1 SGHRS and CDR2 YFSETQ. The CDR3 runs 18 residues. The junction had 12 bases not matched to a gene; V was cut back by 0 bases and J by 3 bases. The CDR3 coding sequence is TGCGCCAGCAGCTTGGGGACTAGCGGACCTTCCTCTTACTACGAGCAGTACTTC. Its translation is CASSLGTSGPSSYYEQYF.